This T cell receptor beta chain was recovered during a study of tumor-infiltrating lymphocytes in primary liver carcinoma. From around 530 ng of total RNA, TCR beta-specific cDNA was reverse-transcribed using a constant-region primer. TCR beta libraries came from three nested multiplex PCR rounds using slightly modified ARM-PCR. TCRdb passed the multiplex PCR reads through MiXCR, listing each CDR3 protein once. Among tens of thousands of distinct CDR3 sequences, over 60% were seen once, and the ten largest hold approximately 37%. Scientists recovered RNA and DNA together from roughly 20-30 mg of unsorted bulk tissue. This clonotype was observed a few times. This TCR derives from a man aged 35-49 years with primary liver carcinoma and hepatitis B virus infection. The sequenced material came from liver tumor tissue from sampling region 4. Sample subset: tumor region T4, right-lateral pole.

The CDR3 DNA reads TGTGCCAGCTCACCAGTACGAGAGACCCAGTACTTC. Amino acid sequence: CASSPVRETQYF. The V call is TRBV18, the J call TRBJ2-5; D is uncertain. With 2 bases removed from V and 4 bases from J, the gap between germline ends came to 5 bases. The CDR3 extends over 12 amino acids. The germline V gene has CDR1 KGHSH and CDR2 LQKENI.